The source of this T cell receptor (beta chain) is a study of shared clonotypes between healthy human individuals. Repertoires were generated with immunoSEQ multiplex PCR, while TCRdb's copy carries only in-frame clones and drops some. This table holds hundreds of thousands of clones, 73% found once. Only Caucasian adults living in Nashville, Tennessee served as donors. Germline V lookup: CDR1 SGHVS, CDR2 FNYEAQ. V was clipped by 5 bases and J by 3 bases, with 19 bases between them. This CDR3 contains 16 residues. The V gene is TRBV7-6, the J gene TRBJ2-5, with a possible D match to TRBD2 (6 bases). The sample consisted of memory CD4+ T cells sorted from blood. Subset meaning: CD45RA-negative fraction. The clonotype comes from a woman in her twenties or thirties in good health. CDR3 coding DNA: TGTGCCAGCAGCCAAACCCTCCGGGACTCAAAAGAGACCCAGTACTTC. Its protein product is CASSQTLRDSKETQYF.